This T cell receptor (beta chain) comes out of a study of memory CD4+ T cells and cytomegalovirus serostatus. Study summary: Of the healthy Belgian adults, roughly ten were CMV seropositive and 20 to 30 seronegative. Study findings and constraints: About 40% of the roughly 160 known CMV-associated TCRbeta sequences appeared in CD4+ memory.

Germline assignment: CDR1 SGHAT and CDR2 FQNNGV. The CDR3 contains 14 residues. Trimming left V 3 bases short and J 4 bases short, with 12 bases between. With regard to this clone: Its target is unknown.

The sort gate was single viable CD3+CD4+CD8-CD45RO+ cells for memory CD4+ T cells. Total CD4+ T cells were enriched by CD4 positive selection. Some clones are missing from TCRdb's copy, which holds only in-frame ones; the method was immunoSEQ multiplex PCR. The data show 84,000 or so clones, more than 70% seen once. Sample: memory CD4+ T cells from blood. V gene TRBV11-2 combines with J gene TRBJ1-1, with a tentative D call TRBD1 (5 bases). This receptor was obtained from an adult in good health and CMV-seronegative. CDR3 nucleotides: TGTGCCAGCAGCTTCCCACGTGGGGGCACTGAAGCTTTCTTT. It codes for CASSFPRGGTEAFF.